The T cell receptor (beta chain) described here comes from a study of CD8 T cells in ankylosing spondylitis. Study findings and constraints: Reported data indicate significant enrichment of disease-linked clones within matched ankylosing spondylitis synovial fluid. Peripheral blood samples showed relatively rare disease-linked clones, and these clones were CD8+. Blood from ankylosing spondylitis patients appeared to carry a characteristic roughly eight-variant TCR beta motif.

The CDR3 totals 14 residues. The V and J ends lost 2 bases and 6 bases respectively, with 11 bases between them. Germline values: CDR1 SGHDT, CDR2 YYEEEE. The authors made TCR beta libraries by quantitative 5'-RACE with molecular barcodes. Each CDR3 protein gets one entry after TCRdb re-called the 5' RACE reads with MiXCR. The table lists some 200,000 distinct CDR3 sequences, 9.5% to 15% of them singletons. With regard to this clonotype: Its antigen is not identified.

The chain joins TRBV5-6 to TRBJ2-2; D not certain. The receptor's source is a male donor with ankylosing spondylitis or in good health (not recorded which). Sample: blood, either unsorted or a sorted T cell fraction (not recorded which). The CDR3 DNA sequence: TGTGCCAGCAGCTTTACATCAAATTCCGGGGAGCTGTTTTTT. It translates to CASSFTSNSGELFF.